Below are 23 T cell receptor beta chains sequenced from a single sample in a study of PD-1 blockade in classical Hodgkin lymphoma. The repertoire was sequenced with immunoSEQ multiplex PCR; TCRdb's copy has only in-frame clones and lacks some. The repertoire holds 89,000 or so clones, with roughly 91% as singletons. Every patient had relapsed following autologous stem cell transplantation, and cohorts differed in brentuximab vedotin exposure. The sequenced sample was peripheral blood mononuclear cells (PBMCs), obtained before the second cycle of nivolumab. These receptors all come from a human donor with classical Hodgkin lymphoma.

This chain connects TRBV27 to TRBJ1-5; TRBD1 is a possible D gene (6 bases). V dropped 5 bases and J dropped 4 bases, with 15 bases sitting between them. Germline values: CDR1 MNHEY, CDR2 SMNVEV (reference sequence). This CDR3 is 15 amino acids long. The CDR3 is CASSTSEQGNQPQHF. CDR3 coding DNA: TGTGCCAGCAGTACGAGTGAACAGGGTAATCAGCCCCAGCATTTT.

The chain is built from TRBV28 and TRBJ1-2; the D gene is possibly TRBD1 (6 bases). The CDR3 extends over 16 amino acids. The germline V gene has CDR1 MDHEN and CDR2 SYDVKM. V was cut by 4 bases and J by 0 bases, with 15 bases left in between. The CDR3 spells CASSSGTGSSNYGYTF. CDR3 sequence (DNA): TGTGCCAGCAGTTCCGGCACAGGGTCTTCTAACTATGGCTACACCTTC.

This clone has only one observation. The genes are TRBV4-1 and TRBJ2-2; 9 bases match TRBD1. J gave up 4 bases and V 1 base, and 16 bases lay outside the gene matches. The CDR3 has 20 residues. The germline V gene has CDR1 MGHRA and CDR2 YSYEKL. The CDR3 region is CASSQGGGTGGYRVTGELFF. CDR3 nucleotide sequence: TGCGCCAGCAGCCAAGGAGGGGGCACAGGGGGCTACCGAGTCACCGGGGAGCTGTTTTTT.

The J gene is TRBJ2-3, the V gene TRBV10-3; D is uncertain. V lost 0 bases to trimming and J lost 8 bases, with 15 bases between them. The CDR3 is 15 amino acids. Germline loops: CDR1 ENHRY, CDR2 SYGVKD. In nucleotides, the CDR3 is TGTGCCATCAGTGAGTCGGCAGTAGGCTCTGTTACGCAGTATTTT. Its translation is CAISESAVGSVTQYF.

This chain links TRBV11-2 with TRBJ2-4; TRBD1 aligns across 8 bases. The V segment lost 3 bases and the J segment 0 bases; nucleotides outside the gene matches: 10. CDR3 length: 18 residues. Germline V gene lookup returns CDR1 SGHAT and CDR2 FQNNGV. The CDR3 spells CASSLGQVKNIAKNIQYF. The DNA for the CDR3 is TGTGCCAGCAGCTTGGGACAGGTCAAGAATATAGCCAAAAACATTCAGTACTTC.

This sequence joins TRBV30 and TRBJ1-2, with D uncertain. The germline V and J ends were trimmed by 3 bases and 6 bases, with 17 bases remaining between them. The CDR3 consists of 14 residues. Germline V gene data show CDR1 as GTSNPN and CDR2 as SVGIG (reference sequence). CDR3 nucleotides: TGTGCCTGGAGCGCCCTCAGCGGGGTTAATGGCTACACCTTC. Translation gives CAWSALSGVNGYTF.

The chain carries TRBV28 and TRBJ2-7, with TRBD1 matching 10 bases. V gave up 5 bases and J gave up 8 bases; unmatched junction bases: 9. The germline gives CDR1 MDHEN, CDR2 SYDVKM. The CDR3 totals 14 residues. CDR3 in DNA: TGTGCCAGCAGTATCCCAGGGGACAGGGGCCAGCAGTACTTC. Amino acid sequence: CASSIPGDRGQQYF.

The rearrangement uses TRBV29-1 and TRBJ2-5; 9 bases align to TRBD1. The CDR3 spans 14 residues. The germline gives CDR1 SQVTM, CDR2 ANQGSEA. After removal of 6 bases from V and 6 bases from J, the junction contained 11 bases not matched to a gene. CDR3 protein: CSVPGTGSRKTQYF. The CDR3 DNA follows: TGCAGCGTCCCCGGGACAGGGAGTCGAAAGACCCAGTACTTC.

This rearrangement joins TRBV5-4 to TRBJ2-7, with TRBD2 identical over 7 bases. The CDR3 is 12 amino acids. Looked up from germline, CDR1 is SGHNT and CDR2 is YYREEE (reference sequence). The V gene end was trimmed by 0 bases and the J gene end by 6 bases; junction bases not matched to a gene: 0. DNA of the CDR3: TGTGCCAGCAGCTTGGGGGGGGGCGAGCAGTACTTC. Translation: CASSLGGGEQYF.

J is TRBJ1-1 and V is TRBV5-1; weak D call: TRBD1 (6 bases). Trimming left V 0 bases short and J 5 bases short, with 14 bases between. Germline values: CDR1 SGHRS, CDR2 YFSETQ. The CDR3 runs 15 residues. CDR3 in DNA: TGCGCCAGCAGCTTGGACAGGGTGGGTGGGACTGAAGCTTTCTTT. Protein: CASSLDRVGGTEAFF.

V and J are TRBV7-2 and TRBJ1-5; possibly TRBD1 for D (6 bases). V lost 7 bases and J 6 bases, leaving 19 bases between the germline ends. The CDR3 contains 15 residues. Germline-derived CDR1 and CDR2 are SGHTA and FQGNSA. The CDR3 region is CASTPGGAGFQPQHF. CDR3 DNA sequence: TGTGCCAGCACCCCGGGGGGGGCAGGCTTTCAGCCCCAGCATTTT.

CDR3 protein: CASSAGQGPVETQYF. CDR3 DNA: TGTGCCAGCAGCGCCGGACAGGGACCGGTGGAGACCCAGTACTTC. This chain connects TRBV5-6 to TRBJ2-5, with 8 positions matching TRBD1. This CDR3 is built from 15 residues. CDR1 and CDR2 from the germline V gene are SGHDT and YYEEEE. V dropped 4 bases and J dropped 5; count of bases not matched to a gene: 10.

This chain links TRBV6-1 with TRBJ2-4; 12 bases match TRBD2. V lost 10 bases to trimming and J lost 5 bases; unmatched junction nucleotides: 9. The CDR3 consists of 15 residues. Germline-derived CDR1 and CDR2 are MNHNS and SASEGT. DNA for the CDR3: TGTGCCAACCTAGGACTAGCGGGATTTGAAAACATTCAGTACTTC. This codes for CANLGLAGFENIQYF.

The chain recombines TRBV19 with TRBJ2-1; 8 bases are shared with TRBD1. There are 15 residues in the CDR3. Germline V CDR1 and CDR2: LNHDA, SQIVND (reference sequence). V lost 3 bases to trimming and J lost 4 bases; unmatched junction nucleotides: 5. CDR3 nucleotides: TGTGCCAGTAGTATGCAGGGGGCGATGTACAATGAGCAGTTCTTC. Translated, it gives CASSMQGAMYNEQFF.

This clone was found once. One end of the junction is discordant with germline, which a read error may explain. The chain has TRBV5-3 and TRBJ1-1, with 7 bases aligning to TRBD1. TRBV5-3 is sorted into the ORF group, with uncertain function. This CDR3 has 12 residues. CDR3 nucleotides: TGTGCCAGCAGCTCGGGGACAGTTGAAGCTTTCTTT. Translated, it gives CASSSGTVEAFF.

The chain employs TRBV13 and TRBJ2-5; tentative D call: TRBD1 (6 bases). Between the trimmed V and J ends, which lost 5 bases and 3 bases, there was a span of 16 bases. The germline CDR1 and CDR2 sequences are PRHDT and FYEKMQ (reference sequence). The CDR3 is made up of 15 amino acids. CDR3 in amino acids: CASSRLDRREETQYF. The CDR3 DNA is TGTGCCAGCAGCCGACTGGACAGAAGAGAAGAGACCCAGTACTTC.

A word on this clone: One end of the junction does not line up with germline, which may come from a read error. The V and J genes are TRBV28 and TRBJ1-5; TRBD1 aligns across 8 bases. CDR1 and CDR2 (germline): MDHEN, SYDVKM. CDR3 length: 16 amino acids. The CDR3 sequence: CASSLEGQGSHQPQHF. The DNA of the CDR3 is TGTGCCAGCAGTTTGGAAGGACAGGGTAGCCATCAGCCCCAGCATTTT.

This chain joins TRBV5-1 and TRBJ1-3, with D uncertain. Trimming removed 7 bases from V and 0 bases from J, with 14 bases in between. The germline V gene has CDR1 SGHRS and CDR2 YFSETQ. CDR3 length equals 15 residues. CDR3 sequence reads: CASSQGLDSGNTIYF. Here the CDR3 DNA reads TGCGCCAGCTCACAAGGGCTCGACTCTGGAAACACCATATATTTT.

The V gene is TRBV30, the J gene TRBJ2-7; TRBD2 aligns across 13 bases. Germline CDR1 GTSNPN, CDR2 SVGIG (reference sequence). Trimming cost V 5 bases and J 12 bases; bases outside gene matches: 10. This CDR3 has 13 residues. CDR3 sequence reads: CAWGTSGTPSRYF. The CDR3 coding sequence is TGTGCCTGGGGGACTAGCGGGACACCATCTAGGTACTTC.

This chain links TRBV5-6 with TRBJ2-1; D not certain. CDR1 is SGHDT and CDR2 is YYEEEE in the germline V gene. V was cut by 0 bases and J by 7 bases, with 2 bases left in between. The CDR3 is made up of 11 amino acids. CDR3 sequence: CASSLGNEQFF. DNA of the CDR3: TGTGCCAGCAGCTTGGGTAATGAGCAGTTCTTC.

The CDR3 region has the DNA TGTGCCAGCAGCCTAGAGACAGGAGACGGGGAAGCTTTCTTT. It translates to CASSLETGDGEAFF. The rearrangement uses TRBV6-1 and TRBJ1-1; D perhaps matches TRBD1 (6 bases). The V gene's germline CDR1 is MNHNS and CDR2 SASEGT. V was trimmed by 6 bases and J by 8 bases, leaving 19 bases between them. This CDR3 contains 14 residues.

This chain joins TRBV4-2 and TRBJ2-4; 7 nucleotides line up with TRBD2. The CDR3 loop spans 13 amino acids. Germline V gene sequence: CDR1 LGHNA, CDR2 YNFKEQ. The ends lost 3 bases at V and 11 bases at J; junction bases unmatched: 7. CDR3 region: CASSHAGTNLQYF. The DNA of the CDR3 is TGTGCCAGCAGCCACGCGGGGACTAACCTTCAGTACTTC.

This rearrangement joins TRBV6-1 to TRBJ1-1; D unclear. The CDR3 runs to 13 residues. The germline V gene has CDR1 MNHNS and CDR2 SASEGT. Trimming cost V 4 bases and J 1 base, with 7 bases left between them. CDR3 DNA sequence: TGTGCCAGCAGTGCGGTGCAGAACACTGAAGCTTTCTTT. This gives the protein CASSAVQNTEAFF.